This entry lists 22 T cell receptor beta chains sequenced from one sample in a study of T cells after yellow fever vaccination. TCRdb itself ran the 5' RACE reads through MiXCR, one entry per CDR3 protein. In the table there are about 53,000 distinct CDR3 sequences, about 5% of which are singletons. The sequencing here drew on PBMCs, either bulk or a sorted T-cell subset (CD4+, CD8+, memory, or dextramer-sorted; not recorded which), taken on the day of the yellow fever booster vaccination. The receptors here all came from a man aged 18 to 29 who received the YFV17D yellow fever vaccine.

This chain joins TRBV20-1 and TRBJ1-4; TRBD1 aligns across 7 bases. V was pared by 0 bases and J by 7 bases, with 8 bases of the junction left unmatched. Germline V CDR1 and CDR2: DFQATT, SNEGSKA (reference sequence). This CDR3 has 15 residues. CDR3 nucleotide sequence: TGCAGTGCTAGAGAAGGAGGGGGCATGGTTGAAAAACTGTTTTTT. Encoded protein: CSAREGGGMVEKLFF.

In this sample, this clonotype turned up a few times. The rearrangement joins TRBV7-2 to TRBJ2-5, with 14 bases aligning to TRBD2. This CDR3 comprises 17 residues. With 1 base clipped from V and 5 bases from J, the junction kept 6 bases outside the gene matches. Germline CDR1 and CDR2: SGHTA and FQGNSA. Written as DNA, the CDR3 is TGTGCCAGCAGCTTAGGGACTAGCGGGGGGTCGTGGGAGACCCAGTACTTC. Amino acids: CASSLGTSGGSWETQYF.

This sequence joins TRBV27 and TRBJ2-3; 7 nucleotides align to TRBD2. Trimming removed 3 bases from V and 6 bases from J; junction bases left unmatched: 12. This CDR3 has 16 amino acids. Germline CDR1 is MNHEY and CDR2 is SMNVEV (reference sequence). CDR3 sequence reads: CASSFGPAGRRDTQYF. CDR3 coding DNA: TGTGCCAGCAGTTTTGGCCCAGCGGGGCGGCGGGATACGCAGTATTTT.

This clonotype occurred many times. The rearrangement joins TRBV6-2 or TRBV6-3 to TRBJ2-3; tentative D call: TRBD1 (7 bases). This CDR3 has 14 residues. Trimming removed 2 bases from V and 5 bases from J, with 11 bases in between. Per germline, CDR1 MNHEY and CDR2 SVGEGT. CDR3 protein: CASSYGGGRDTQYF. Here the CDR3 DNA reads TGTGCCAGCAGTTACGGAGGGGGCAGAGATACGCAGTATTTT.

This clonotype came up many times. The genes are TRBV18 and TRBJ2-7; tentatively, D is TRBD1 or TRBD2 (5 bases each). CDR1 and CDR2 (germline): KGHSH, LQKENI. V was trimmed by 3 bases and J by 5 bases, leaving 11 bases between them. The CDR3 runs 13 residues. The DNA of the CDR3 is TGTGCCAGCTCACCCCCAGGGACCCACGAGCAGTACGTC. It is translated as CASSPPGTHEQYV.

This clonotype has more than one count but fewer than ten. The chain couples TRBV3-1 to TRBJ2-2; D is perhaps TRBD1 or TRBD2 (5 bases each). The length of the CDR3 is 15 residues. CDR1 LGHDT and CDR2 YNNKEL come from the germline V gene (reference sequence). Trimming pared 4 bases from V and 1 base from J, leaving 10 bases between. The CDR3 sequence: CASSPRGENTGELFF. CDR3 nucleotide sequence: TGTGCCAGCAGCCCACGAGGGGAGAACACCGGGGAGCTGTTTTTT.

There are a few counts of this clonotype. CDR3 bases: TGTGCCAGCAGTTTTGCCTTGGGAGAGACCCAGTACTTC. Translated, it gives CASSFALGETQYF. The chain couples TRBV12-3 or TRBV12-4 to TRBJ2-5; D unresolved. Trimming cost V 3 bases and J 4 bases, with 9 bases left between them. CDR3 length: 13 residues.

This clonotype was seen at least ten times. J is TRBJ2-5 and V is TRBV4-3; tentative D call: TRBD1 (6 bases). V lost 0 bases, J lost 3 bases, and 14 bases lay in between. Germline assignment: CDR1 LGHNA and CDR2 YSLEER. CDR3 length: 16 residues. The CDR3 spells CASSQDVAGGEETQYF. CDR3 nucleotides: TGCGCCAGCAGCCAAGATGTAGCTGGGGGCGAAGAGACCCAGTACTTC.

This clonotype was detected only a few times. CDR3 sequence: CAIPTRDTQYF. The CDR3 region has the DNA TGTGCCATCCCGACCCGGGATACGCAGTATTTT. This rearrangement joins TRBV2 to TRBJ2-3; D gene unclear. The germline V and J ends were trimmed by 10 bases and 6 bases, with 11 bases remaining between them. Germline-derived CDR1 and CDR2 are SNHLY and FYNNEI. The CDR3 extends over 11 amino acids.

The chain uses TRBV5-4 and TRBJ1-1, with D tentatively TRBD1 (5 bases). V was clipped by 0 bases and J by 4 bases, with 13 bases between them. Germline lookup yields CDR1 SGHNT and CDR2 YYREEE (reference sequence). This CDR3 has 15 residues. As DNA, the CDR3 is TGTGCCAGCAGCTTGGGGGGCCGTCCGGCCACTGAAGCTTTCTTT. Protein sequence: CASSLGGRPATEAFF.

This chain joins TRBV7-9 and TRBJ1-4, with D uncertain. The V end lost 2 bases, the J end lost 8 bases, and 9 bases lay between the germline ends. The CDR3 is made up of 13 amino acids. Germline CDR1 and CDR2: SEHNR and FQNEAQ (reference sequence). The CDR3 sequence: CASSLQDLEKLFF. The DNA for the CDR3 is TGTGCCAGCAGCTTACAGGATTTGGAAAAACTGTTTTTT.

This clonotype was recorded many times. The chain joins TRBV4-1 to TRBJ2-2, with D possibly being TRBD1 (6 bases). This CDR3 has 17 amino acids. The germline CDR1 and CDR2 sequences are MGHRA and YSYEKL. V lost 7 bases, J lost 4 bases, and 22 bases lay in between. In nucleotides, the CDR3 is TGCGCCAGCAACCCCAGGGGCGGGCAGCTAAGCACCGGGGAGCTGTTTTTT. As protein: CASNPRGGQLSTGELFF.

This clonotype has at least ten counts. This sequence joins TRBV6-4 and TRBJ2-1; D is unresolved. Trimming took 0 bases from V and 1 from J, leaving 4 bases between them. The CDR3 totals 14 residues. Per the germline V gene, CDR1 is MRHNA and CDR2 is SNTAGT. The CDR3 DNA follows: TGTGCCAGCAGTGACTCAGGGTCCTACAATGAGCAGTTCTTC. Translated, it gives CASSDSGSYNEQFF.

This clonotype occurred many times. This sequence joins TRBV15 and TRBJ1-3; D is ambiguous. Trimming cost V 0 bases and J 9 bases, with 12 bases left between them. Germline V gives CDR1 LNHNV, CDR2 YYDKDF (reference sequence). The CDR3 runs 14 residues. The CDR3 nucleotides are TGTGCCACCAGCAGAGATCATCAAGGGCCCACCATATATTTT. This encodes CATSRDHQGPTIYF.

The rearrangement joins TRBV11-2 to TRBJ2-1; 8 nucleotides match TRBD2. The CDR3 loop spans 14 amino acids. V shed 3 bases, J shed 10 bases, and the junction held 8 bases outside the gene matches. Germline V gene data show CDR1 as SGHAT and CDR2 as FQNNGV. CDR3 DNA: TGTGCCAGCAGCTTGATACGGGGGGGCCGCGAGCAGTTCTTC. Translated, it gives CASSLIRGGREQFF.

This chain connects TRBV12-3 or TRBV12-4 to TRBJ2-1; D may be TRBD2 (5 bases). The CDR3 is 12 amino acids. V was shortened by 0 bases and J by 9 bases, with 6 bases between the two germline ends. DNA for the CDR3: TGTGCCAGCAGTTTAGCAGGAGGTGAGCAGTTCTTC. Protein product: CASSLAGGEQFF.

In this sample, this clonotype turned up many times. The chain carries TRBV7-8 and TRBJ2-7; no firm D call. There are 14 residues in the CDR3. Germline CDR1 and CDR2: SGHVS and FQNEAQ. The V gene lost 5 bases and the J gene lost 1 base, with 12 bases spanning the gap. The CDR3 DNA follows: TGTGCCAGCAGCCCACGGGTTTCATCCTACGAGCAGTACGTC. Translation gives CASSPRVSSYEQYV.

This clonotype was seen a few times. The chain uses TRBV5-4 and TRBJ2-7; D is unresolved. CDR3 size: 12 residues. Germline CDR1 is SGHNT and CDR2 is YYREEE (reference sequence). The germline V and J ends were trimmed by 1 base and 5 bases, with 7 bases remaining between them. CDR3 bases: TGTGCCAGCAGCTTGAGTCCGGACGAGCAGTACTTC. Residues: CASSLSPDEQYF.

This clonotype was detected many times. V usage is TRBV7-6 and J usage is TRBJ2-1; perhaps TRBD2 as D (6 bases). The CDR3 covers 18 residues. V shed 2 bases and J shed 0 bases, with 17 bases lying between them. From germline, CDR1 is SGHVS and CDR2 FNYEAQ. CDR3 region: CASSLWVSGTSSYNEQFF. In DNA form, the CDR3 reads TGTGCCAGCAGCTTATGGGTTAGCGGCACCAGCTCCTACAATGAGCAGTTCTTC.

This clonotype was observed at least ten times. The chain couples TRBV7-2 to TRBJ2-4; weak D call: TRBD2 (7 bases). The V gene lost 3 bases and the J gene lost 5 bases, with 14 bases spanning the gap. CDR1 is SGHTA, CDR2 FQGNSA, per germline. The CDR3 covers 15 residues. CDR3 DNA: TGTGCCAGCAGCTTTTGGGAGGGGGGCGAAAACATTCAGTACTTC. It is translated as CASSFWEGGENIQYF.

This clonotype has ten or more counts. For the CDR3, the DNA is TGCAGTGCTATTTGGCGGGGGGACGTGCAAGAGACCCAGTACTTC. Protein sequence: CSAIWRGDVQETQYF. The J gene is TRBJ2-5, the V gene TRBV20-1; 8 bases map to TRBD2. The J segment lost 2 bases and the V segment lost 4 bases, leaving 9 bases of the junction unmatched. CDR3 length: 15 residues. Germline values: CDR1 DFQATT, CDR2 SNEGSKA (reference sequence).

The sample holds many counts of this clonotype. The chain's CDR3 is CASRPSGHNEQFF. The CDR3 DNA sequence: TGTGCCAGCAGGCCTAGCGGGCACAATGAGCAGTTCTTC. The genes are TRBV7-9 and TRBJ2-1; 8 bases map to TRBD2. CDR1 and CDR2 from the germline V gene are SEHNR and FQNEAQ (reference sequence). This CDR3 has 13 amino acids. V lost 6 bases to trimming and J lost 5 bases; unmatched junction nucleotides: 3.